The 9 T cell receptor beta chains presented below share a single source sample, sequenced in a study of vaccination and CD4 T cells after COVID-19. Indicated treatment: approximately nine-day PBMC culture with coronavirus spike peptide pools or control peptides (ViraFEST assay). Which antigens these TCRs recognize remains unknown. The Oncomine TCR Beta short-read assay was applied to DNA of cultured CD4+ T cells. One entry per CDR3 protein results from TCRdb running MiXCR on the PCR reads. The table includes around 13,000 distinct CDR3 sequences, about 74% detected once. Sequencing was performed on CD4+ T cells from blood, cultured in vitro, taken after SARS-CoV-2 vaccination. All receptors come from a human donor who received a COVID-19 vaccine.

V gene TRBV25-1 combines with J gene TRBJ2-5, with unresolved D. The CDR3 sequence is 11 residues long. The germline CDR1 and CDR2 sequences are MGHDK and SYGVNS. Between the trimmed V and J ends, which lost 5 bases and 4 bases, there was a span of 5 bases. CDR3 loop: CASSKGETQYF. The CDR3 region has the DNA TGTGCCAGCAGTAAAGGAGAGACCCAGTACTTC.

This chain joins TRBV6-5 and TRBJ1-5, with TRBD1 matching 8 bases. CDR1 and CDR2 from the germline V gene are MNHEY and SVGAGI. V lost 2 bases to trimming and J lost 5 bases; unmatched junction nucleotides: 5. The length of the CDR3 is 15 residues. CDR3 coding DNA: TGTGCCAGCAGTTACGAGTCAGGGGGCGATCAGCCCCAGCATTTT. It yields the protein CASSYESGGDQPQHF.

The chain has TRBV12-3 or TRBV12-4 and TRBJ1-1; D is possibly TRBD1 (5 bases). The CDR3 extends over 15 amino acids. The V end was cut by 8 bases, the J end by 4 bases, with 20 bases between. The CDR3 DNA follows: TGTGCCAGCCGATACCCGGGGGGGGATAGCACTGAAGCTTTCTTT. Translation: CASRYPGGDSTEAFF.

This rearrangement joins TRBV5-5 to TRBJ2-7, with TRBD1 as a possible D gene (6 bases). The CDR3 contains 12 residues. Germline CDR1 reads SGHKS; CDR2 reads YYEKEE (reference sequence). V shed 2 bases and J shed 7 bases, with 10 bases lying between them. DNA for the CDR3: TGTGCCAGCAGCTTATTTGACAGGGAGCAGTACTTC. Protein: CASSLFDREQYF.

This chain connects TRBV7-9 to TRBJ1-1; TRBD1 matches 8 bases. Germline loops: CDR1 SEHNR, CDR2 FQNEAQ (reference sequence). CDR3 size: 14 residues. After removal of 5 bases from V and 5 bases from J, the junction contained 7 bases not matched to a gene. This CDR3 is CASSDNHRGTEAFF. The CDR3 DNA reads as TGTGCCAGCAGCGATAACCACAGGGGGACTGAAGCTTTCTTT.

This sequence joins TRBV10-2 and TRBJ1-5; 8 bases match TRBD1. V dropped 3 bases and J dropped 3; count of bases not matched to a gene: 22. This CDR3 is built from 21 residues. Germline CDR1 and CDR2: WSHSY and SAAADI. Here the CDR3 DNA reads TGCGCCAGCAGTGAATCTCCATGGCAGGGGGCGATCAGTGCACCCAATCAGCCCCAGCATTTT. It is translated as CASSESPWQGAISAPNQPQHF.

The gene calls are TRBV5-4 and TRBJ2-5; the D call may be TRBD1 or TRBD2 (6 bases each). CDR1 and CDR2 from the germline V gene are SGHNT and YYREEE (reference sequence). The V gene lost 4 bases and the J gene lost 0 bases, with 13 bases spanning the gap. The CDR3 spans 15 residues. The CDR3 DNA reads TGTGCCAGCAGCAATCCGGGGGCCCACCAAGAGACCCAGTACTTC. Protein sequence: CASSNPGAHQETQYF.

The chain has TRBV20-1 and TRBJ2-7; D not certain. V was clipped by 4 bases and J by 2 bases, with 9 bases between them. The CDR3 extends over 12 amino acids. Germline CDR1 DFQATT, CDR2 SNEGSKA (reference sequence). This CDR3 reads CSAKSTTYEQYF. CDR3 coding DNA: TGCAGTGCTAAATCTACGACCTACGAGCAGTACTTC.

The rearrangement links TRBV12-3 or TRBV12-4 to TRBJ2-3, with D possibly being TRBD1 or TRBD2 (6 bases each). The CDR3 is 15 amino acids. V was shortened by 9 bases and J by 4 bases, with 20 bases between the two germline ends. CDR3 residues: CASRRGAILPDTQYF. In DNA, the CDR3 is TGTGCCAGTCGAAGGGGGGCGATTCTTCCAGATACGCAGTATTTT.